This is a list of T cell receptor beta chains from one sample in a study of blood T cells in healthy people across ages. Each CDR3 protein gets one entry after TCRdb re-called the 5' RACE reads with MiXCR. The sample shows 800,000 or so distinct CDR3 sequences, 20% to 25% of them seen only once. In addition, the sample was reused for a study of T cells of mothers and their children.

The sequenced sample consisted of blood. Receptors were obtained from a boy aged 5-17 years in good health. Both conserved end residues are part of each CDR3. A D gene is named only where the DNA matches it firmly. Clone size is shown for a subset of rows, as once, few, many or a class of expanded clone.

v_gene	abundance	d_gene	j_gene	CDR3aa	CDR3nt
TRBV19	.	.	TRBJ2-1	CASSIDTGVSYNEQFF	TGTGCCAGTAGTATAGATACAGGTGTCTCCTACAATGAGCAGTTCTTC
TRBV7-9	.	TRBD2	TRBJ2-7	CASLLAGEGEQYF	TGTGCCAGCCTCCTAGCGGGAGAGGGCGAGCAGTACTTC
TRBV29-1	.	.	TRBJ2-7	CSVVRRLASPYEQYF	TGCAGCGTTGTAAGGCGCCTAGCGTCCCCCTACGAGCAGTACTTC
TRBV10-3	few	TRBD2	TRBJ2-7	CAISVAGGPSEQYF	TGTGCCATCAGTGTAGCGGGAGGGCCCTCCGAGCAGTACTTC
TRBV2	.	TRBD1	TRBJ2-7	CASSVGGTGFYEQYF	TGTGCCAGCAGTGTGGGCGGGACAGGGTTCTACGAGCAGTACTTC
TRBV7-9	.	.	TRBJ2-6	CASSARGAAGGANVLTF	TGTGCCAGCAGCGCCAGAGGGGCCGCGGGTGGGGCCAACGTCCTGACTTTC
TRBV7-2	few	TRBD1	TRBJ1-1	CASSLGFGTAFEAFF	TGTGCCAGCAGCTTAGGGTTTGGGACAGCTTTTGAAGCTTTCTTT
TRBV20-1	.	.	TRBJ2-2	CSARNTGELFF	TGCAGTGCGAGAAACACCGGGGAGCTGTTTTTT
TRBV29-1	.	.	TRBJ1-2	CSVVPGYTF	TGCAGCGTTGTCCCCGGCTACACCTTC
TRBV27	few	.	TRBJ1-4	CASSFAVYEKLFF	TGTGCCAGCAGTTTTGCGGTCTACGAAAAACTGTTTTTT
TRBV6-2/TRBV6-3	.	.	TRBJ2-7	CASSYSFPGPSYEQYF	TGTGCCAGCAGTTACTCCTTTCCGGGGCCTTCCTACGAGCAGTACTTC
TRBV5-1	.	TRBD1	TRBJ2-5	CASSLRTGDETQYF	TGCGCCAGCAGCTTAAGGACAGGGGACGAGACCCAGTACTTC
TRBV18	.	TRBD2	TRBJ2-7	CASSKSSPGTSGEQYF	TGTGCCAGCTCAAAATCCTCTCCCGGGACTAGCGGCGAGCAGTACTTC
TRBV29-1	.	.	TRBJ2-2	CSVQIPGELFF	TGCAGCGTCCAAATCCCCGGGGAGCTGTTTTTT
TRBV15	.	.	TRBJ1-5	CATSMGVIGNQPQHF	TGTGCCACCAGCATGGGGGTAATCGGCAATCAGCCCCAGCATTTT
TRBV20-1	.	TRBD2	TRBJ2-5	CNARASGGGRETQYF	TGCAATGCTAGGGCTAGCGGGGGGGGGCGGGAGACCCAGTACTTC
TRBV3-1	few	.	TRBJ1-3	CASSQRGAAGNTIYF	TGTGCCAGCAGCCAGAGGGGCGCCGCCGGGAACACCATATATTTT
TRBV6-1	.	TRBD1	TRBJ2-7	CASSGRGRERGEQYF	TGTGCCAGCAGTGGAAGGGGGCGCGAAAGGGGCGAGCAGTACTTC
TRBV5-1	.	.	TRBJ1-1	CASSPDEGGLTEAFF	TGCGCCAGCAGCCCCGACGAGGGAGGACTCACTGAAGCTTTCTTT
TRBV20-1	.	.	TRBJ1-2	CSARINYGYTF	TGCAGTGCCAGAATTAACTATGGCTACACCTTC
TRBV5-6	few	.	TRBJ2-2	CASTPRWDKDTGELFF	TGTGCCAGCACCCCCAGGTGGGACAAGGACACCGGGGAGCTGTTTTTT
TRBV29-1	.	.	TRBJ1-1	CSVNRVGTEAFF	TGCAGCGTCAACAGGGTAGGCACTGAAGCTTTCTTT
TRBV14	few	TRBD1	TRBJ2-7	CASSPTGAREQYF	TGTGCCAGCAGCCCAACAGGGGCGAGGGAGCAGTACTTC
TRBV18	.	.	TRBJ1-2	CASSPKAGYGYTF	TGTGCCAGCTCACCAAAGGCGGGCTATGGCTACACCTTC
TRBV7-2	.	TRBD1	TRBJ2-7	CASSLGLGQPYYEQYF	TGTGCCAGCAGCTTAGGGTTGGGACAGCCATACTACGAGCAGTACTTC
TRBV7-6	.	TRBD1	TRBJ2-5	CASSDRVGPGETQYF	TGTGCCAGCAGCGACAGGGTGGGTCCGGGGGAGACCCAGTACTTC
TRBV28	few	TRBD1	TRBJ2-2	CASSLRDRGSAGELFF	TGTGCCAGCAGTTTAAGGGACAGGGGGAGTGCCGGGGAGCTGTTTTTT
TRBV5-5	few	TRBD1	TRBJ2-7	CASSAGTGRTYEQYF	TGTGCCAGCAGCGCCGGGACAGGGCGGACCTACGAGCAGTACTTC
TRBV7-2	.	.	TRBJ2-7	CASSLVFAGSTYEQYF	TGTGCCAGCAGCTTAGTGTTCGCAGGGTCGACCTACGAGCAGTACTTC
TRBV18	few	.	TRBJ1-2	CASSPGQDNYGYTF	TGTGCCAGCTCACCAGGGCAGGACAACTATGGCTACACCTTC
TRBV7-8	few	TRBD1	TRBJ2-3	CASSPRDRDPTDTQYF	TGTGCCAGCAGCCCCAGGGACAGGGACCCCACAGATACGCAGTATTTT
TRBV2	.	.	TRBJ1-1	CASGGRTVNTEAFF	TGTGCCAGCGGTGGAAGGACAGTGAACACTGAAGCTTTCTTT
TRBV6-5	few	.	TRBJ2-1	CASSYGLAHNEQFF	TGTGCCAGCAGTTACGGGCTAGCTCACAATGAGCAGTTCTTC
TRBV2	.	TRBD2	TRBJ2-3	CASSFSGGNTDTQYF	TGTGCCAGCAGTTTTAGCGGGGGCAACACAGATACGCAGTATTTT
TRBV29-1	few	.	TRBJ2-1	CSVDFQGRGSYNEQFF	TGCAGCGTTGACTTCCAGGGGCGCGGATCCTACAATGAGCAGTTCTTC
TRBV20-1	.	TRBD2	TRBJ2-5	CSATRTSGRDGTQYF	TGCAGTGCTACGAGGACTAGCGGGAGGGACGGGACCCAGTACTTC
TRBV6-4	.	TRBD2	TRBJ2-3	CASSPRGAFPDTQYF	TGTGCCAGCAGTCCGCGGGGGGCCTTCCCAGATACGCAGTATTTT
TRBV5-5	many	TRBD2	TRBJ2-5	CASSIDGRDQETQYF	TGTGCCAGCAGCATTGACGGGAGGGATCAAGAGACCCAGTACTTC
TRBV28	once	.	TRBJ1-2	CATTTGDGYTF	TGTGCCACCACCACGGGGGATGGCTACACCTTC
TRBV18	few	TRBD2	TRBJ2-7	CASSPLAGDFYEQYF	TGTGCCAGCTCACCTTTGGCGGGAGACTTCTACGAGCAGTACTTC
TRBV7-8	.	.	TRBJ2-1	CASSHDLGGEIHEQFF	TGTGCCAGCAGCCACGATCTAGGGGGAGAGATACATGAGCAGTTCTTC
TRBV12-3/TRBV12-4	.	TRBD2	TRBJ2-2	CASSTIAGQYTGELFF	TGTGCCAGCAGTACCATAGCGGGGCAATACACCGGGGAGCTGTTTTTT
TRBV27	.	.	TRBJ2-7	CASSLSVVTEQYF	TGTGCCAGCAGTTTATCCGTAGTCACCGAGCAGTACTTC
TRBV24-1	.	.	TRBJ2-3	CATSATRDIGSQYF	TGTGCCACCAGTGCAACAAGGGACATCGGGTCGCAGTATTTT
TRBV29-1	few	.	TRBJ1-3	CSVFSGNTIYF	TGCAGCGTTTTCTCTGGAAACACCATATATTTT
TRBV3-1	many	TRBD1	TRBJ2-7	CASSHGTGYEQYF	TGTGCCAGCAGCCACGGGACAGGGTACGAGCAGTACTTC
TRBV29-1	few	TRBD2	TRBJ2-7	CSVGIAGADEQYF	TGCAGCGTTGGGATAGCGGGAGCCGACGAGCAGTACTTC
TRBV20-1	.	.	TRBJ2-1	CSARALGHNEQFF	TGCAGTGCTAGAGCCCTAGGTCACAATGAGCAGTTCTTC
TRBV9	.	.	TRBJ1-1	CASSVGSGKNTEAFF	TGTGCCAGCAGCGTAGGTTCGGGTAAGAACACTGAAGCTTTCTTT
TRBV4-3	.	TRBD2	TRBJ2-3	CASSPMKTSGGPSTDTQYF	TGCGCCAGCAGCCCGATGAAGACTAGCGGGGGGCCTAGCACAGATACGCAGTATTTT
TRBV7-9	few	.	TRBJ2-7	CASSLGGGKPYEQYF	TGTGCCAGCAGCTTAGGTGGCGGAAAACCCTACGAGCAGTACTTC
TRBV6-6	.	TRBD1	TRBJ1-5	CASSHTMGQSNQPQHF	TGTGCCAGCAGTCACACGATGGGACAGAGCAATCAGCCCCAGCATTTT